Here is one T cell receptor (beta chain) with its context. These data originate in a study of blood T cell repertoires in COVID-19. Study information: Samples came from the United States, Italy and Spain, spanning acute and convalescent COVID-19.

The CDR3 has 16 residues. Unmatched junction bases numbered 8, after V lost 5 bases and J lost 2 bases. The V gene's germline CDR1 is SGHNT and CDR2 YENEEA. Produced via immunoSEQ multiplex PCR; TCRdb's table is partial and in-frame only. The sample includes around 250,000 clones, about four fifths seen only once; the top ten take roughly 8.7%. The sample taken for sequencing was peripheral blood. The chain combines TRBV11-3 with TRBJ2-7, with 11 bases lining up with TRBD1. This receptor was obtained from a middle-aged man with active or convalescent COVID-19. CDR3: CASSPSPGQGAYEQYF. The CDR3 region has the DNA TGTGCCAGCAGCCCAAGTCCGGGACAGGGGGCCTACGAGCAGTACTTC.